Below are 4 T cell receptor beta chains sequenced from a single sample in a study of blood T cell repertoires in COVID-19. The assay was immunoSEQ multiplex PCR, and TCRdb's table has in-frame clones only and misses some. The sample records hundreds of thousands of clones, 75% to 90% being singletons. The sample taken for sequencing was peripheral blood. The receptors stem from a woman in her 30s who had recovered from COVID-19.

This chain connects TRBV7-6 to TRBJ2-2; unclear D gene. The CDR3 length is 12 residues. V was shortened by 4 bases and J by 6 bases, with 6 bases between the two germline ends. The germline V gene has CDR1 SGHVS and CDR2 FNYEAQ. The CDR3 protein is CASSYSAGELFF. The CDR3 DNA reads as TGTGCCAGCAGCTATTCCGCCGGGGAGCTGTTTTTT. Full variable domain (missing parts from reference TRBV7-6 and TRBJ2-2): GAGVSQSPRYKVTKRGQDVALRCDPISGHVSLYWYRQALGQGPEFLTYFNYEAQQDKSGLPNDRFSAERPEGSISTLTIQRTEQRDSAMYRCASSYSAGELFFGEGSRLTVL.

The genes are TRBV18 and TRBJ2-7; the D gene is possibly TRBD2 (6 bases). CDR1 is KGHSH, CDR2 LQKENI, per germline. V lost 5 bases, J lost 6 bases, and 14 bases lay in between. This CDR3 contains 13 residues. CDR3 loop: CASSTALGGEQYF. CDR3 DNA sequence: TGTGCCAGCTCAACAGCCCTCGGGGGCGAGCAGTACTTC.

The V gene is TRBV6-5, the J gene TRBJ2-5; TRBD2 agrees at 11 bases. Looked up from germline, CDR1 is MNHEY and CDR2 is SVGAGI. This CDR3 spans 16 amino acids. The V segment lost 0 bases and the J segment 7 bases; nucleotides outside the gene matches: 7. The CDR3 here is CASSYSLAGGRGTQYF. As DNA, the CDR3 is TGTGCCAGCAGTTACTCGCTAGCGGGGGGCCGGGGGACCCAGTACTTC.

This chain links TRBV28 with TRBJ2-3; 11 bases are shared with TRBD2. Germline lookup yields CDR1 MDHEN and CDR2 SYDVKM. Losses at the gene ends were 3 bases for V and 4 bases for J; bases not matched to a gene: 3. The CDR3 runs 15 residues. CDR3 sequence: CASSFSGRAADTQYF. CDR3 coding DNA: TGTGCCAGCAGTTTTAGCGGGAGGGCGGCAGATACGCAGTATTTT.